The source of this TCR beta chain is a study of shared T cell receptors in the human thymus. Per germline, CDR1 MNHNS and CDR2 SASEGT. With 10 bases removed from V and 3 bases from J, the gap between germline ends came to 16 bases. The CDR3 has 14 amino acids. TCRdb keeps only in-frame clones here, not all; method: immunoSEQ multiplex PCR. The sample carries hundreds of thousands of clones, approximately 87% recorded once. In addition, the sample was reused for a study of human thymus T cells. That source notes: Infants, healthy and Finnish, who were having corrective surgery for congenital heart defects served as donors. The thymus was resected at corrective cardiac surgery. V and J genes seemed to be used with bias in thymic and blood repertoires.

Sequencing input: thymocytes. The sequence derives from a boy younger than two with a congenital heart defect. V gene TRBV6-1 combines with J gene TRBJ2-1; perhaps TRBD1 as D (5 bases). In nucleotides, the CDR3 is TGTGCCACCGAGAAGGACACTTTCTACAATGAGCAGTTCTTC. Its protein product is CATEKDTFYNEQFF.